This T cell receptor (beta chain) was recorded in a study of blood T cell repertoires in COVID-19. For the study at large: Nucleic acid was either cDNA or gDNA, and it came from T cells, B-cell-depleted T cells, or PBMCs.

The CDR3 contains 15 residues. Germline lookup yields CDR1 SGHTA and CDR2 FQGNSA. The V and J ends lost 5 bases and 15 bases, in that order; junction bases with no gene match: 13. Clones were read by immunoSEQ multiplex PCR, and TCRdb kept only the in-frame ones, dropping some. The sample has over 250,000 clones, 80% to 90% seen once; the top ten hold under 2.5%. The sequencing sample was made of PBMCs or T cells enriched from blood (not recorded which). This receptor was obtained from a young woman who had recovered from COVID-19. The chain has TRBV7-2 and TRBJ2-1; 13 bases fit TRBD2. The CDR3 loop is CASSPGTSGARGRFF. CDR3 DNA: TGTGCCAGCAGCCCAGGGACTAGCGGGGCCAGAGGTCGGTTCTTC.